The rows below give T cell receptor beta chains drawn from one sample of a study of blood T cell repertoires in COVID-19. Assay used: immunoSEQ multiplex PCR; TCRdb lists only in-frame clones, some missing. In the table there are 300,000 or so clones, over 75% of which are singletons. Sequencing used PBMCs or T cells enriched from blood (not recorded which). Receptors originate from a woman in her twenties or thirties who had recovered from COVID-19. Both conserved end residues are part of each CDR3. D genes are given only for firm matches.

d_gene	v_gene	j_gene	CDR3aa
TRBD1	TRBV19	TRBJ1-5	CASSITGGVQPQHF
.	TRBV7-2	TRBJ2-3	CASSFRPPGTGTDTQYF
.	TRBV7-9	TRBJ1-1	CASSLGAGEAFF
.	TRBV6-5	TRBJ2-7	CASSWGRTSYEQYF
TRBD2	TRBV5-1	TRBJ2-3	CASSLVGGGSSTDTQYF
.	TRBV27	TRBJ2-7	CASSNRAYEQYF
TRBD1	TRBV30	TRBJ1-5	CAWSVLKTGGAAPQHF
.	TRBV28	TRBJ2-1	CASKERDEQFF
.	TRBV9	TRBJ2-1	CASSVEPLYNEQFF
.	TRBV7-2	TRBJ2-5	CASRRTTSSRETQYF
TRBD2	TRBV19	TRBJ2-2	CASSTLAGGAGELFF
.	TRBV2	TRBJ1-5	CASSSQGSDQPQHF
TRBD2	TRBV28	TRBJ2-5	CASSTGGSGETQYF
TRBD2	TRBV7-2	TRBJ2-5	CASSLTSGRASETQYF
.	TRBV18	TRBJ1-3	CASSPEDGNTIYF
.	TRBV19	TRBJ1-5	CASSSTGPGGGPQHF
.	TRBV3-1/TRBV3-2	TRBJ1-3	CASSQALTVTLSGNTIYF
.	TRBV2	TRBJ2-1	CASSELRRRQFF
.	TRBV9	TRBJ2-1	CASSVGDSLNYNEQFF
.	TRBV7-8	TRBJ1-4	CASSLEIGAWYEKLFF
TRBD2	TRBV28	TRBJ2-3	CASSSHSGSTSTDTQYF
.	TRBV7-3	TRBJ2-2	CASSLRRANTGELFF
.	TRBV19	TRBJ2-1	CASRPQGRRVSYNEQFF
.	TRBV7-8	TRBJ2-7	CASSLQGYEQYF
.	TRBV7-9	TRBJ2-2	CASSPRAGSKNTGELFF
TRBD2	TRBV28	TRBJ2-1	CASSLPGAGYNEQFF
TRBD1	TRBV18	TRBJ2-7	CASSLKSPGTGVYEQYF
.	TRBV7-8	TRBJ2-3	CASSFTWAIPDTQYF
TRBD2	TRBV5-4	TRBJ2-2	CASSPRGRADTGELFF
.	TRBV5-6	TRBJ2-1	CASSPRTASYNEQFF
.	TRBV29-1	TRBJ1-1	CSVRIGANTEAFF
.	TRBV20-1	TRBJ2-3	CSAIYDTQYF
.	TRBV28	TRBJ2-7	CASSKEGAGNNEQYF
TRBD2	TRBV7-2	TRBJ2-7	CASRPRAGGPYEQYF
.	TRBV7-9	TRBJ1-4	CASSTQQGGDEKLFF
TRBD2	TRBV4-1	TRBJ2-5	CASSPVAGPETQYF
TRBD2	TRBV28	TRBJ2-1	CASSSLGGQREEQFF
.	TRBV19	TRBJ1-4	CASSISRNEKLFF
.	TRBV7-9	TRBJ1-5	CASSSSHAGGAEQPQHF
.	TRBV6-5	TRBJ2-7	CASSYRSGDEQYF
TRBD1	TRBV15	TRBJ1-5	CATSSRGQGGNQPQHF
TRBD1	TRBV9	TRBJ2-1	CASSEPGQGINEQFF
.	TRBV14	TRBJ2-7	CASSPNPGLTDYEQYF
TRBD2	TRBV10-3	TRBJ2-1	CATRTSDYNEQFF
TRBD2	TRBV3-1/TRBV3-2	TRBJ2-7	CASSHGTSGRVTYEQYF